This TCR beta chain was captured in a study of cytomegalovirus exposure and HLA in healthy donors. As for the study in general: Most donors, more than 80% of 398 genotyped, fell in the Caucasian-associated ancestry cluster. Whole-study results and caveats: Segments of the TCR beta V type were, in most cases, productive about 87% or about 30% of the time in an earlier analysis.

This CDR3 has 15 amino acids. V lost 2 bases, J lost 4 bases, and 16 bases lay in between. Looked up from germline, CDR1 is SGHDT and CDR2 is YYEEEE. The PCR had 60 Vbeta and 13 Jbeta primers. Sequencing used immunoSEQ multiplex PCR; TCRdb keeps in-frame clones, though not all of them. The table has about 180,000 clones, around 84% seen once. Details on this clone: As yet, its antigen is unknown.

While unrecorded immune exposures were likely, the donors were nominally healthy when sampled. This chain links TRBV5-6 with TRBJ2-7, with D possibly being TRBD2 (6 bases). Sequenced sample: PBMCs. The TCR was taken from a girl aged 2 to 9 in good health and CMV-seropositive. CDR3 in DNA: TGTGCCAGCAGCTTCGGGCGGGGCGGGGTGTACGAGCAGTACTTC. Amino acid sequence: CASSFGRGGVYEQYF.